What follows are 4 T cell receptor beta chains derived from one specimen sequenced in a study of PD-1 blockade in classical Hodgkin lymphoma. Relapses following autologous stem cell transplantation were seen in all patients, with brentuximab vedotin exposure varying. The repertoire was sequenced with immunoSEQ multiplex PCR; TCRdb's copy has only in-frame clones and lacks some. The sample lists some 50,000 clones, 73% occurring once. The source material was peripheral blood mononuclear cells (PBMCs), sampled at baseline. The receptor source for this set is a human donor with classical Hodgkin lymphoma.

For the CDR3, the DNA is TGTGCCAGCAGTACACAGACAGGCAGGGAGACCCAGTACTTC. It codes for CASSTQTGRETQYF. The rearrangement uses TRBV6-1 and TRBJ2-5; TRBD1 might be the D (6 bases). Per germline, CDR1 MNHNS and CDR2 SASEGT. V lost 5 bases and J 5 bases, leaving 15 bases between the germline ends. The CDR3 extends over 14 amino acids.

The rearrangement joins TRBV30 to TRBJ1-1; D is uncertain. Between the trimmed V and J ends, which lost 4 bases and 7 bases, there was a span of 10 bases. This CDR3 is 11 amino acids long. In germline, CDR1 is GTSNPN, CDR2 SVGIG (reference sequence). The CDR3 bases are TGTGCCTGGACACTCTTCGGTGAAGCTTTCTTT. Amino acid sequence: CAWTLFGEAFF.

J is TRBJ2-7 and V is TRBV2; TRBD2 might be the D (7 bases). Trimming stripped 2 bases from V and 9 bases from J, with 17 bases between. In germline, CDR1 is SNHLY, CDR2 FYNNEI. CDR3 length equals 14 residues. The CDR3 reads CASSELRGGGGQYF. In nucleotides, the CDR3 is TGTGCCAGCAGTGAATTAAGGGGAGGGGGAGGGCAGTACTTC.

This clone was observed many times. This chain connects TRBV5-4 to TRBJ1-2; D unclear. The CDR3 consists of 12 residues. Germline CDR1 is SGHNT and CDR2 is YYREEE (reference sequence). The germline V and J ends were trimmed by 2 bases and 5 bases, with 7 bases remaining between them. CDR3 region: CASSFVEYGYTF. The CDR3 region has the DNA TGTGCCAGCAGCTTCGTCGAGTATGGCTACACCTTC.